These 4 T cell receptor beta chains were all obtained from the same sample, sequenced in a study of regulatory T cells in long-lasting Graves disease. Time point indicated: newly diagnosed GD, antithyroid drugs for less than 3 months. From PBMCs, RNA was extracted and then used to make the TCR library. The TCR beta library used iRepertoire HTBI primers with Arm-PCR amplification of CDR3. TCRdb used MiXCR to reprocess the multiplex PCR reads, holding one entry per CDR3 protein. The sample holds about 240,000 distinct CDR3 sequences, 20% to 25% seen once. Here the sequenced sample was peripheral blood mononuclear cells (PBMCs), taken at new diagnosis, from a patient treated with antithyroid drugs. Receptor source: a female donor with Graves disease.

This clonotype was counted between two and nine times. The chain has TRBV5-1 and TRBJ1-4; 7 bases are shared with TRBD1. The V and J ends lost 4 bases and 5 bases, in that order; junction bases with no gene match: 11. This CDR3 region has 16 residues. Per the germline V gene, CDR1 is SGHRS and CDR2 is YFSETQ. DNA for the CDR3: TGCGCCAGCAGCGCAGCACCGACAGGGACAAATGAAAAACTGTTTTTT. Encoded protein: CASSAAPTGTNEKLFF.

This clonotype was observed at least ten times. One end of the junction is discordant with germline, which a read error may explain. The J gene is TRBJ2-1, the V gene TRBV5-1; TRBD2 aligns across 8 bases. CDR1 is SGHRS and CDR2 is YFSETQ in the germline V gene. The CDR3 is 16 amino acids. The CDR3 is CASSLVGSGVYNEQFF. In nucleotides, the CDR3 is TGTGCCAGCAGCTTGGTTGGTAGCGGGGTATACAATGAGCAGTTCTTC.

With regard to this clonotype: A single base separates this from a much larger clone, so it may be a read error. This chain connects TRBV28 to TRBJ1-5; D remains ambiguous. The CDR3 length is 13 residues. Germline V gives CDR1 MDHEN, CDR2 SYDVKM. CDR3 sequence reads: CVSSLVGNQPQHF. The CDR3 nucleotides read TGTGTCAGCAGTTTAGTCGGGAATCAGCCCCAGCATTTT.

This clonotype occurred many times. The CDR3 protein is CASSSDRTDTQYF. The CDR3 DNA sequence: TGTGCCAGCAGCTCGGACCGCACAGATACGCAGTATTTT. V gene TRBV12-3 or TRBV12-4 combines with J gene TRBJ2-3; D ambiguous. V lost 6 bases, J lost 1 base, and 8 bases lay in between. The CDR3 is 13 residues long.